The table lists the clone carrying this T cell receptor beta chain with a few counts. Its specificity is unknown. Stated treatment: oral pan-JAK inhibitor, 5-10 mg twice daily. The sample originates from a study of CD8+ T cells in alopecia areata. About the study: Each day, treated patients took oral tofacitinib twice, at 5 to 10 mg per dose. General study points: Clonality exceeded that of normal scalp in lesional scalp, most notably in alopecia totalis/universalis.

Following RNA extraction, reverse transcription yielded cDNA that acted as the sequencing template. The assay was immunoSEQ multiplex PCR, and TCRdb's table has in-frame clones only and misses some. This table holds 150,000 to 200,000 clones, approximately 67% found once. The CDR3 covers 13 residues. Losses at the gene ends were 4 bases for V and 7 bases for J; bases not matched to a gene: 5. CDR1 SEHNR and CDR2 FQNEAQ come from the germline V gene (reference sequence). The chain carries TRBV7-9 and TRBJ1-2; TRBD1 matches at 8 bases. The TCR was taken from a human donor with alopecia areata. This specimen consisted of CD4+ T cells sorted from blood, obtained at week 49, from a patient treated with tofacitinib. In nucleotides, the CDR3 is TGTGCCAGCAGCTCTCTACAGGGGGGTGGCTACACCTTC. This sequence encodes CASSSLQGGGYTF.